The clone carrying this T cell receptor (beta chain) was seen more than once but under ten times. Its antigen remains unknown. This sample is part of a study of T cells in narcolepsy. General observations from the study: Reportedly, autoreactive clonotypes were serially detected in patients' blood but not controls'. Same-patient CSF and blood CD4+ T cell clonotypes included HCRT-specific and TRIB2-specific autoreactive ones. In some patient and control memory CD4+ samples, autoreactive clones were absent.

V was cut by 4 bases and J by 9 bases, with 16 bases left in between. The CDR3 is 14 amino acids. Germline V CDR1 and CDR2: SEHNR, FQNEAQ (reference sequence). The repertoire was sequenced with immunoSEQ multiplex PCR; TCRdb's copy has only in-frame clones and lacks some. The top ten hold 9.5% to 15% of the sample, which has approximately 25,000 clones, approximately 60% seen once. This TCR was sampled from a human donor in good health. Sample: memory (CD45RA-) CD4+ T cells from blood. The rearrangement uses TRBV7-9 and TRBJ2-4; D is ambiguous. In DNA, the CDR3 is TGTGCCAGCAGCTCCCTGAGGTCTTGGCCCATTCAGTACTTC. Protein product: CASSSLRSWPIQYF.